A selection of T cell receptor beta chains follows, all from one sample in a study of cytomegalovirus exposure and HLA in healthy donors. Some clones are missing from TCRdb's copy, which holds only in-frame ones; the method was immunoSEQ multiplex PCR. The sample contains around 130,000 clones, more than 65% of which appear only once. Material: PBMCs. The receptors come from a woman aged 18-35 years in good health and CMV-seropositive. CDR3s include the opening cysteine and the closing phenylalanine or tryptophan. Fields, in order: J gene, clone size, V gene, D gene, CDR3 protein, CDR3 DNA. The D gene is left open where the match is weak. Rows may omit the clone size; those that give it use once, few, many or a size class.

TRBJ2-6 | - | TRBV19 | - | CASSIPRSGANVLTF | TGTGCCAGTAGTATACCCAGGTCAGGGGCCAACGTCCTGACTTTC
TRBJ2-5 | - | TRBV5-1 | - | CASSLLAVQETQYF | TGCGCCAGCAGCTTGTTGGCGGTACAAGAGACCCAGTACTTC
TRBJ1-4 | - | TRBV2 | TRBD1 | CASSERPGQTNEKLFF | TGTGCCAGCAGTGAACGGCCGGGACAGACAAATGAAAAACTGTTTTTT
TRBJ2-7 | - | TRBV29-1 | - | CSVDFGDFYEQYF | TGCAGCGTTGATTTTGGGGACTTCTACGAGCAGTACTTC
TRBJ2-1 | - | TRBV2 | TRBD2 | CASSEESRGGNEQFF | TGTGCCAGCAGTGAAGAGTCCCGGGGGGGCAATGAGCAGTTCTTC
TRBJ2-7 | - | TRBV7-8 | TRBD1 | CASSWEQGVSYEQYF | TGTGCCAGCAGCTGGGAACAGGGGGTTTCCTACGAGCAGTACTTC
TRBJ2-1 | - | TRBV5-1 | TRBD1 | CASSGTTGYNEQFF | TGCGCCAGCAGCGGTACGACAGGGTACAATGAGCAGTTCTTC
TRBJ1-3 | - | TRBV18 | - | CASSQDISGNTIYF | TGTGCCAGCTCACAAGACATTTCTGGAAACACCATATATTTT
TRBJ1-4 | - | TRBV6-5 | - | CASSYGGDEKLFF | TGTGCCAGCAGTTATGGCGGGGATGAAAAACTGTTTTTT
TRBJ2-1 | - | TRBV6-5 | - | CASSYSGVTEQFF | TGTGCCAGCAGTTACTCCGGGGTCACTGAGCAGTTCTTC
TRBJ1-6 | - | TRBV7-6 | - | CASSLVPGNCLDREDSPLHF | TGTGCCAGCAGCTTAGTTCCCGGGAACTGTCTGGACAGAGAGGATTCACCCCTCCACTTT
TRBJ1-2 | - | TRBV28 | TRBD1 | CAGGTDNNYGYTF | TGTGCCGGTGGGACAGACAATAACTATGGCTACACCTTC
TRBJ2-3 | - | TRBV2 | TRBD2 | CASSWTSGGGTDTQYF | TGTGCCAGCAGTTGGACTAGCGGGGGTGGCACAGATACGCAGTATTTT
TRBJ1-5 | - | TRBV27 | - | CASSLFPRQPQHF | TGTGCCAGCAGTTTATTTCCGCGTCAGCCCCAGCATTTT
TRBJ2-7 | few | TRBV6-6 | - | CATKPGGPRNEQYF | TGTGCCACCAAACCGGGGGGCCCTCGGAACGAGCAGTACTTC
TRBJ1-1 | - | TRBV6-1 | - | CASSPRVVNTEAFF | TGTGCCAGCAGCCCGCGGGTGGTTAACACTGAAGCTTTCTTT
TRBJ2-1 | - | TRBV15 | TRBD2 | CATSSVTGTTNNEQFF | TGTGCCACCAGCAGTGTAACCGGGACTACAAACAATGAGCAGTTCTTC
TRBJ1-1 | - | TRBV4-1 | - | CASSQSSTGNTEAFF | TGCGCCAGCAGCCAATCCTCGACAGGGAACACTGAAGCTTTCTTT
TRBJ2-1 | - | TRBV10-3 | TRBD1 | CAISESGQGATEQFF | TGTGCCATCAGTGAGTCCGGACAGGGGGCGACTGAGCAGTTCTTC
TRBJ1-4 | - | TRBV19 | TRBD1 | CASSILQGLTEKLFF | TGTGCCAGTAGCATACTACAGGGGCTTACTGAAAAACTGTTTTTT
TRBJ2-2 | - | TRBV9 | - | CASSPQELNTGELFF | TGTGCCAGCAGCCCACAGGAGTTAAACACCGGGGAGCTGTTTTTT
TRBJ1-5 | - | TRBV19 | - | CASSMVQDNSNQPQHF | TGTGCCAGTAGCATGGTCCAGGACAATAGCAATCAGCCCCAGCATTTT
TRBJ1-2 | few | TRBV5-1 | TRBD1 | CASTFDREGYTF | TGCGCCAGCACCTTCGACAGGGAGGGCTACACCTTC
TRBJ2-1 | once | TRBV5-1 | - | CASSSSSGTSFNEQFF | TGCGCCAGCAGCTCTTCGTCCGGGACTTCTTTTAATGAGCAGTTCTTC
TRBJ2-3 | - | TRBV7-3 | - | CASSSPGERSTDTQYF | TGTGCCAGCAGCTCACCGGGTGAGAGGAGCACAGATACGCAGTATTTT
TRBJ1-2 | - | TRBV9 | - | CASSLLSASQGYTF | TGTGCCAGCAGCCTTCTGAGCGCTTCTCAGGGCTACACCTTC
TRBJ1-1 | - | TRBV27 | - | CASSLSWTENTEAFF | TGTGCCAGCAGTTTATCGTGGACAGAGAACACTGAAGCTTTCTTT
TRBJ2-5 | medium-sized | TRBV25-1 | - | CASRSGLNQETQYF | TGTGCCAGCCGGTCTGGACTGAACCAAGAGACCCAGTACTTC
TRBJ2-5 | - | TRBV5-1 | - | CASSLEAIRAQETQYF | TGCGCCAGCAGCTTGGAAGCGATCCGCGCCCAAGAGACCCAGTACTTC